A selection of T cell receptor beta chains follows, all from one sample in a study of blood T cell repertoires in COVID-19. Using immunoSEQ multiplex PCR, the repertoire was profiled, and TCRdb retains in-frame clones only, with some absent. The sample lists roughly 140,000 clones, 70% to 90% seen once, with less than 2% in the top ten. The material sequenced was peripheral blood. All receptors derive from a man in his sixties or seventies with acute or convalescent COVID-19. Each CDR3 is given with its conserved first and last residue. D genes are given only for firm matches. Expanded clones get a size class; other rows say once, few or many, or leave the size out.

j_call d_call v_call clone_size cdr3_nt cdr3_aa
TRBJ1-2 NA TRBV7-3 NA TGTGCCAGCAGCTTAAACCCACAGGCCTATGGCTACACCTTC CASSLNPQAYGYTF
TRBJ2-7 NA TRBV29-1 NA TGCAGCGTCCTCGACGGCAGGGGCCCCTCGGATAAGCAGTACTTC CSVLDGRGPSDKQYF
TRBJ2-7 NA TRBV19 NA TGTGCCAGTAGTCTCGCTAGCGACTCCTACGAGCAGTACTTC CASSLASDSYEQYF
TRBJ1-2 TRBD1 TRBV19 NA TGTGCCAGTAGCCGAGGACAGGGTCTGGACGGCTACACCTTC CASSRGQGLDGYTF
TRBJ2-3 TRBD1 TRBV23-1 NA TGCGCCATCCGCCGGGACAGGGAGGTCGGGGGCAGCACAGATACGCAGTATTTT CAIRRDREVGGSTDTQYF
TRBJ2-7 TRBD1 TRBV4-1 few TGCGCCAGCAGCCAAAAACTCCCAGGGGGCGAGCAGTACTTC CASSQKLPGGEQYF
TRBJ2-7 TRBD1 TRBV10-1 once TGCGCCAGCACCGGACAGGGAAATAACGAGCAGTACTTC CASTGQGNNEQYF
TRBJ2-7 NA TRBV5-4 NA TGTGCCAGCAGCCCAGGGCAGGGTTTCGGCGAGCAGTACTTC CASSPGQGFGEQYF
TRBJ2-7 NA TRBV2 NA TGTGCCAGCACCTGGGGCGGTTCTAGCGAGCAGTACTTC CASTWGGSSEQYF
TRBJ1-2 NA TRBV18 NA TGTGCCAGCTCACCACGGTCCGACAGGGGCTACACCTTC CASSPRSDRGYTF
TRBJ1-5 TRBD1 TRBV19 NA TGTGCCAGTATTTTCAGCCAGGGGGCTGGTCAGCCCCAGCATTTT CASIFSQGAGQPQHF
TRBJ2-5 NA TRBV3-1/TRBV3-2 NA TGTGCCAGCAGCCAAACGGGCGCGGGCGAGACCCAGTACTTC CASSQTGAGETQYF
TRBJ2-1 NA TRBV4-2 NA TGTGCCAGCAGCCGACTTGGGCAGGGCTACAATGAGCAGTTCTTC CASSRLGQGYNEQFF
TRBJ1-1 NA TRBV5-5 NA TGTGCCAGCAGCCTGGTACAGGGCTTGAACACTGAAGCTTTCTTT CASSLVQGLNTEAFF
TRBJ1-1 TRBD1 TRBV5-4 NA TGTGCCAGCAGCCCAGGGGGCATGAACACTGAAGCTTTCTTT CASSPGGMNTEAFF
TRBJ2-3 TRBD1 TRBV27 few TGTGCCAGCAGAACACTGACAGGGGCAGATACGCAGTATTTT CASRTLTGADTQYF
TRBJ1-2 NA TRBV5-5 NA TGTGCCAGCACATCCCAGGTACAAAACTATGGCTACACCTTC CASTSQVQNYGYTF
TRBJ2-7 NA TRBV24-1 NA TGTGCCACCAGTGACCAAAACTACGAGCAGTACTTC CATSDQNYEQYF
TRBJ1-4 TRBD1 TRBV15 NA TGTGCCACCAGCAGGTCCACAGGGGGTAATGAAAAACTGTTTTTT CATSRSTGGNEKLFF
TRBJ1-1 TRBD1 TRBV5-1 NA TGCGCCAGCAGTGGGACAGGGGTTAACACTGAAGCTTTCTTT CASSGTGVNTEAFF
TRBJ2-1 TRBD2 TRBV6-5 NA TGTGCCAGCGCGGGACTAGCGGGAGTTAGTGAGCAGTTCTTC CASAGLAGVSEQFF
TRBJ2-7 NA TRBV6-5 NA TGTGCCAGCACCCCTGGCAGTTCACGCTCCTACGAGCAGTACTTC CASTPGSSRSYEQYF
TRBJ1-1 TRBD1 TRBV5-1 few TGCGCCAGCAGCTTGTCCGGGACAGGGTCCGCTGAAGCTTTCTTT CASSLSGTGSAEAFF
TRBJ1-1 TRBD1 TRBV18 NA TGTGCCAGCTCACGTCAGACAGGGCGCACTGAAGCTTTCTTT CASSRQTGRTEAFF
TRBJ1-2 TRBD1 TRBV19 NA TGTGCCAGTAGGCCGGGACAGGGCAGTAGTAACTATGGCTACACCTTC CASRPGQGSSNYGYTF
TRBJ2-7 TRBD1 TRBV9 once TGTGCCAGCAGCGAAAACAGGGGAGTGGACGAGCAGTACTTC CASSENRGVDEQYF
TRBJ2-1 TRBD1 TRBV24-1 NA TGTGCCACCAGTGATCCCACCGGACAGGGCTACAATGAGCAGTTCTTC CATSDPTGQGYNEQFF
TRBJ2-1 NA TRBV12-3/TRBV12-4 NA TGTGCCAGCAGTTTAGGCTACTACAATGAGCAGTTCTTC CASSLGYYNEQFF
TRBJ2-7 TRBD2 TRBV2 NA TGTGCCAGCAGGAAACTAGCGGGAGCGGGCTACGAGCAGTACTTC CASRKLAGAGYEQYF
TRBJ1-4 NA TRBV2 NA TGTGCCAGCAGTGAGACAACAACTAATGAAAAACTGTTTTTT CASSETTTNEKLFF
TRBJ1-1 NA TRBV6-5 NA TGTGCCAGCAGTTACTCGATCGGCAGCCGGAGAGCTTTCTTT CASSYSIGSRRAFF
TRBJ1-4 NA TRBV6-5 once TGTGCCAGCCGGGGGGTTCAACTGTTTTTT CASRGVQLFF
TRBJ2-1 TRBD2 TRBV4-1 NA TGCGCCAGCAGCCTCCTAGGGATGGGAGGGAACAATGAGCAGTTCTTC CASSLLGMGGNNEQFF
TRBJ1-5 TRBD1 TRBV19 few TGTGCCAGTAGTATAGGGGGGACAGGGGGACTTCAGCCCCAGCATTTT CASSIGGTGGLQPQHF
TRBJ2-1 NA TRBV24-1 NA TGTGCCACCAGTGAAGGTAGCGGTAACACCTACAATGAGCAGTTCTTC CATSEGSGNTYNEQFF
TRBJ1-1 NA TRBV5-1 NA TGCGCCAGCAGCCCTCCGGGCAGGGACATCACTGAAGCTTTCTTT CASSPPGRDITEAFF
TRBJ1-3 NA TRBV30 NA TGTGCCTGGAGCCTGAGCCCTGACACCATATATTTT CAWSLSPDTIYF
TRBJ2-7 NA TRBV10-3 NA TGTGCCATCAGTGACAGGGCATCGTCCTACGAGCAGTACTTC CAISDRASSYEQYF
TRBJ2-1 NA TRBV2 NA TGTGCCAGCAGTGGGAGGACCCCCGGGGGTGAGCAGTTCTTC CASSGRTPGGEQFF
TRBJ1-5 NA TRBV19 once TGTGCCACCCAACACGCAGGGTCGCATCAGCCCCAGCATTTT CATQHAGSHQPQHF
TRBJ1-2 NA TRBV19 NA TGTGCCAGTAGTATAGATTGGGACTCTCGCAACTATGGCTACACCTTC CASSIDWDSRNYGYTF